Listed here is a single T cell receptor beta chain. Only in-frame clones appear in the TCRdb table, and some are missing; sequencing was by immunoSEQ multiplex PCR. The table includes a few hundred thousand clones, 87% detected once. The source of the sample is a study of blood T cell repertoires in COVID-19. Germline loops: CDR1 SGHTA, CDR2 FQGNSA. This CDR3 is 16 amino acids long. V shed 1 base, J shed 5 bases, and the junction held 8 bases outside the gene matches. The V and J genes are TRBV7-2 and TRBJ2-3, with TRBD2 matching 8 bases. The origin of this receptor is a woman aged 50 to 60 who had recovered from COVID-19. Material for sequencing was peripheral blood. The CDR3 is CASSLVTGGAIDTQYF. The CDR3 DNA follows: TGTGCCAGCAGCTTAGTAACCGGGGGGGCTATAGATACGCAGTATTTT.